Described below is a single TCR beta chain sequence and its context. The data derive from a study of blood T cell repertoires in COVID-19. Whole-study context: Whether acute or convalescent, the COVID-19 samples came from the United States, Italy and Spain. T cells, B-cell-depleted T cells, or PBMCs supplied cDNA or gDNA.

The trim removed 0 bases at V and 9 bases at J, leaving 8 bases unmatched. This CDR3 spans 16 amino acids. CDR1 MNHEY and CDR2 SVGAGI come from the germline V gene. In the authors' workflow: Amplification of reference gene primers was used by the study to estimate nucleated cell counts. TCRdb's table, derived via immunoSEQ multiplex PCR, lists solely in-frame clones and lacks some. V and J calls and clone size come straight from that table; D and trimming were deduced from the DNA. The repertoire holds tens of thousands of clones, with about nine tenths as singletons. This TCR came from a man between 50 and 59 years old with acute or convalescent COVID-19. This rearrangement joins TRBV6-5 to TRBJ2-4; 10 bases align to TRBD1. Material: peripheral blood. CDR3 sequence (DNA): TGTGCCAGCAGTTACTCGGGTCCGGACAGGGGGTTCATTCAGTACTTC. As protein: CASSYSGPDRGFIQYF.